What follows is one T cell receptor (beta chain) and its context. The sample comes from a study of T cell responses to AZD1222 COVID-19 vaccine. The germline gives CDR1 LGHNT, CDR2 FRNRAP. The CDR3 is 15 residues long. Trimming removed 5 bases at V and 0 bases at J, with 14 bases between. Using immunoSEQ multiplex PCR, the repertoire was profiled, and TCRdb retains in-frame clones only, with some absent. This sample has 100,000 to 120,000 clones; approximately 94% occur once, and the top ten carry around 3%. The sample consisted of peripheral blood, taken 28 days after the second AZD1222 dose. This receptor was identified in an adult who received the AZD1222 COVID-19 vaccine. This sequence joins TRBV12-5 and TRBJ2-7, with a possible D match to TRBD1 (6 bases). DNA of the CDR3: TGTGCTAGTGGTACCAGGGGTCCGAGCTCCTACGAGCAGTACTTC. Protein: CASGTRGPSSYEQYF. The full variable domain, with the rest looked up from reference TRBV12-5 and TRBJ2-7, is DARVTQTPRHKVTEMGQEVTMRCQPILGHNTVFWYRQTMMQGLELLAYFRNRAPLDDSGMPKDRFSAEMPDATLATLKIQPSEPRDSAVYFCASGTRGPSSYEQYFGPGTRLTVT.